This T cell receptor (beta chain) was sequenced for a study of T cell repertoires in cytomegalovirus infection (dated by TCRdb to 2018 to 2020). Background for the entire study: The HLA type of each donor mattered for the analysis, because public TCR beta signatures pointed to carriage of CMV infection along with the matching HLA type.

This clonotype was recorded at least ten times. Its antigen is currently not known. No clone much larger than this one lies a single base away; base qualities are absent. Study-level results and caveats: The ex vivo response was dominated by HLA-C-restricted CMV-specific TCR beta clonotypes, which also provided the single most frequent clonotype in two of eight donors. Cumulative frequency of public TCR beta family members discriminated carriers of CMV infection plus the relevant HLA type in this cohort and an independent roughly 330-donor cohort.

The sequencer listed for this sample is Illumina HiSeq 1500. TCRdb's own reprocessing of the public reads used fastp at Q25 and MiXCR and kept productive beta chains. Entries are consolidated by CDR3 protein sequence, retaining the most common genes and DNA. The sample profile shows about 320,000 distinct CDR3 sequences; over 7.5% of them were found once. The top ten clones comprise about 4.5% of the sample. Measured from the cysteine to the phenylalanine, the CDR3 is 15 residues long. The entry retains the CDR3 DNA only, 45 bases that are in frame from base 1. Trimming removed 1 base from V and 3 bases from J, leaving 10 bases between the germline ends.

The sample was PBMCs. The chain was built from TRBV12-3 or TRBV12-4 and TRBJ2-1; confidence is insufficient to name the D gene. The TCR comes from a human donor in good health (CMV status not recorded). Some clones in this sample may be carry-over from other donors' samples. The sequenced DNA: TGTGCCAGCAGTTTAGGGGCCCGAAACTACAATGAGCAGTTCTTC. This translates into CASSLGARNYNEQFF.